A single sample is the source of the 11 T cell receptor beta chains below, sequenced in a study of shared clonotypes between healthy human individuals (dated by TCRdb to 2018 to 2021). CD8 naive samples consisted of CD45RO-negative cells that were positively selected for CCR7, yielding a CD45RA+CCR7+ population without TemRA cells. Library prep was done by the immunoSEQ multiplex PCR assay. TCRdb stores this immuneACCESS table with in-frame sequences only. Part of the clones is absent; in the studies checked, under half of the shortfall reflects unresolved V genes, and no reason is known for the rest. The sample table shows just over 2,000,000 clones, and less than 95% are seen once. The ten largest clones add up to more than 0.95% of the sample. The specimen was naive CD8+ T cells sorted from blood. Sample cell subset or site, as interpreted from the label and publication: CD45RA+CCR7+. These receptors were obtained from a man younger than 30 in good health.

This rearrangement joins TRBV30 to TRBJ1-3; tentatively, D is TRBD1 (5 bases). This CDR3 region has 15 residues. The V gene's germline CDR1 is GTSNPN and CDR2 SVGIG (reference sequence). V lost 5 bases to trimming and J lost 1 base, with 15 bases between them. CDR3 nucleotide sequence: TGTGCCTGGTACGGGAGAGGGACTTCTGGAAACACCATATATTTT. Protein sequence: CAWYGRGTSGNTIYF. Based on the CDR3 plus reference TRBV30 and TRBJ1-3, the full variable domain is SQTIHQWPATLVQPVGSPLSLECTVEGTSNPNLYWYRQAAGRGLQLLFYSVGIGQISSEVPQNLSASRPQDRQFILSSKKLLLSDSGFYLCAWYGRGTSGNTIYFGEGSWLTVV.

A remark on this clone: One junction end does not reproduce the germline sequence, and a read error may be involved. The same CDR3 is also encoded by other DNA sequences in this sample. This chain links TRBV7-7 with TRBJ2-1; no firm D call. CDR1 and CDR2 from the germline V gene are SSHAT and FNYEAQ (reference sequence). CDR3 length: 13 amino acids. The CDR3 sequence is CASSLSSYNEQFF. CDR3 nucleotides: TGTGCTAGCAGCTTATCGAGTTACAATGAGCAGTTCTTC.

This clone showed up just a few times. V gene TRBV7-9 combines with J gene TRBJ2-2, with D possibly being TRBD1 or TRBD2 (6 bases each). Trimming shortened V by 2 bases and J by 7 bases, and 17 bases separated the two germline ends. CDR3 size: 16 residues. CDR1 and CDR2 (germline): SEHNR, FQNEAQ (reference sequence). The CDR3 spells CASSLRLGGSSGELFF. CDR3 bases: TGTGCCAGCAGCTTAAGACTAGGGGGATCGAGCGGGGAGCTGTTTTTT.

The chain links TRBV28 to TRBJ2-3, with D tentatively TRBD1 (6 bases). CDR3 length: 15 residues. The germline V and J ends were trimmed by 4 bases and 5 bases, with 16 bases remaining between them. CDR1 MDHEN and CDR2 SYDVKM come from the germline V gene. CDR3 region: CASSSRDIVLDTQYF. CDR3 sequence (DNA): TGTGCCAGCAGTTCACGGGACATCGTGTTAGATACGCAGTATTTT.

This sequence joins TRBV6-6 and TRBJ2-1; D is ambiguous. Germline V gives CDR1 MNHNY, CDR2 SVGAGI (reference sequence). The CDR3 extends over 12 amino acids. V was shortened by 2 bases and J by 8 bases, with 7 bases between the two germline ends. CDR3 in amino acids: CASSYSEHEQFF. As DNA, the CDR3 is TGTGCCAGCAGTTACAGCGAACATGAGCAGTTCTTC.

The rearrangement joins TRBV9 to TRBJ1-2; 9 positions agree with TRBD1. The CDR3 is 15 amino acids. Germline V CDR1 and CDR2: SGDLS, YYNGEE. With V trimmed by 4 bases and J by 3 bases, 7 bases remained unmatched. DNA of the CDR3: TGTGCCAGCAGCTTATCACAGGGGGCGGACTATGGCTACACCTTC. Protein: CASSLSQGADYGYTF.

The CDR3 protein is CASSLQHRDMNTEAFF. The CDR3 DNA reads TGTGCCAGTAGCCTACAACACAGGGACATGAACACTGAAGCTTTCTTT. The chain combines TRBV19 with TRBJ1-1, with D perhaps matching TRBD1 (6 bases). The V gene's germline CDR1 is LNHDA and CDR2 SQIVND (reference sequence). The CDR3 length is 16 residues. Trimming left V 6 bases short and J 0 bases short, with 17 bases between.

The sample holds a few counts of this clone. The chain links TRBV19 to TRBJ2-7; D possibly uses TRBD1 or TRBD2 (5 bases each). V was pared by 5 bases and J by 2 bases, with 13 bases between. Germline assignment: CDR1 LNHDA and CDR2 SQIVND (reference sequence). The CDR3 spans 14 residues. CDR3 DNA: TGTGCCAGTAGTCCTGGGGACGGAACCTACGAGCAGTACTTC. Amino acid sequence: CASSPGDGTYEQYF.

The CDR3 DNA reads TGTGCCAGCAGCGTTCAGGGTTTCGGGGAGACCCAGTACTTC. Translated: CASSVQGFGETQYF. V gene TRBV5-4 combines with J gene TRBJ2-5; a weak D match, TRBD1 (5 bases). CDR3 length: 14 residues. Germline V CDR1 and CDR2: SGHNT, YYREEE (reference sequence). V was trimmed by 4 bases and J by 5 bases, leaving 15 bases between them.

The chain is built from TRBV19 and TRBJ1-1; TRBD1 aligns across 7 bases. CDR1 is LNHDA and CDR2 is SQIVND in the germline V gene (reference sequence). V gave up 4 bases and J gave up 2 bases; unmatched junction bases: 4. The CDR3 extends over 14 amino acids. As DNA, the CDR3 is TGTGCCAGTAGTACAGGACAGGTTAACACTGAAGCTTTCTTT. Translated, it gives CASSTGQVNTEAFF.

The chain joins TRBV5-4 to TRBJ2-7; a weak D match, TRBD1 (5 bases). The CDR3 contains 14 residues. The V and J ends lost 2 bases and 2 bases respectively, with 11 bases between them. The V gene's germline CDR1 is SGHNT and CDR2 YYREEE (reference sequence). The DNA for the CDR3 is TGTGCCAGCAGCTTTGACAGTTCCACCTACGAGCAGTACTTC. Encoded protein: CASSFDSSTYEQYF.